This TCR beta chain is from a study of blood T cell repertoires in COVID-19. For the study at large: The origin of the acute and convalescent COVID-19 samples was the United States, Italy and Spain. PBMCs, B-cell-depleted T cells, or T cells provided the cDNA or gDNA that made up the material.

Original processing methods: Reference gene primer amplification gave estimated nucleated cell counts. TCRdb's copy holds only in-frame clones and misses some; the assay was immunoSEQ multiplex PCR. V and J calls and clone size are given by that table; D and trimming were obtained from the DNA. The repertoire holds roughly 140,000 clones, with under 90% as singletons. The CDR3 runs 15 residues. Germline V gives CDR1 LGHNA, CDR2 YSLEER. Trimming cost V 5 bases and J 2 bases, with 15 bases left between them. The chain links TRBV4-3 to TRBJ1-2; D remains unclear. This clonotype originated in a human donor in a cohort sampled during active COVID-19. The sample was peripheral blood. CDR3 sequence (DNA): TGCGCCAGCAGCAGATACGAGACGGGAAACTATGGCTACACCTTC. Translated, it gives CASSRYETGNYGYTF.